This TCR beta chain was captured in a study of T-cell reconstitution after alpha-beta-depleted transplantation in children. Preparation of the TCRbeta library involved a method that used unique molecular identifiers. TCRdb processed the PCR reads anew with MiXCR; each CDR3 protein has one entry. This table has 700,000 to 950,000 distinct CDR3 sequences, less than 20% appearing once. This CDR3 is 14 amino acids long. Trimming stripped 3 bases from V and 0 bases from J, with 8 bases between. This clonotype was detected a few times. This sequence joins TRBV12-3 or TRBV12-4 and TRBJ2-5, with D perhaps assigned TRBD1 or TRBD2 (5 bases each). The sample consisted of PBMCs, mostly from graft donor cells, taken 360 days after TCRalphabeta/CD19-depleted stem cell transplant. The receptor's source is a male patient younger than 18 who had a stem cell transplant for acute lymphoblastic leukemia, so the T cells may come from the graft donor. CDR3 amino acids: CASSFWGNQETQYF. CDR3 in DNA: TGTGCCAGCAGTTTTTGGGGGAACCAAGAGACCCAGTACTTC.